What follows are 30 T cell receptor beta chains derived from one specimen sequenced in a study of blood T cell repertoires in COVID-19. Generated by immunoSEQ multiplex PCR, the TCRdb table keeps only in-frame clones and is missing some. The sample holds about 280,000 clones, 90% seen once. The sequencing input was PBMCs or T cells enriched from blood (not recorded which). The receptors shown here come from a woman under 30 with acute COVID-19.

V gene TRBV5-1 combines with J gene TRBJ1-2, with no clear D. With 0 bases removed from V and 2 bases from J, the gap between germline ends came to 8 bases. Per germline, CDR1 SGHRS and CDR2 YFSETQ. This CDR3 spans 14 amino acids. CDR3 in amino acids: CASSLATGNYGYTF. The DNA for the CDR3 is TGCGCCAGCAGCTTGGCCACCGGGAACTATGGCTACACCTTC.

The V and J genes are TRBV28 and TRBJ2-7, with a possible D match to TRBD1 (6 bases). With 2 bases removed from V and 5 bases from J, the gap between germline ends came to 16 bases. Germline V gene data show CDR1 as MDHEN and CDR2 as SYDVKM. This CDR3 has 15 amino acids. CDR3: CASSLGPPGVDEQYF. CDR3 DNA sequence: TGTGCCAGCAGTTTAGGACCCCCAGGGGTTGACGAGCAGTACTTC.

The rearrangement joins TRBV18 to TRBJ1-2, with 7 positions matching TRBD1. The CDR3 spans 13 residues. Germline V gene lookup returns CDR1 KGHSH and CDR2 LQKENI. J gave up 8 bases and V 3 bases, and 6 bases lay outside the gene matches. CDR3 bases: TGTGCCAGCTCACCGACAGGGACCGGCGGCTACACCTTC. As protein: CASSPTGTGGYTF.

The rearrangement links TRBV7-9 to TRBJ2-1, with 7 bases matching TRBD2. V shed 5 bases and J 0 bases; nucleotides not matched to a gene: 10. Germline CDR1 is SEHNR and CDR2 is FQNEAQ (reference sequence). This CDR3 has 17 residues. The CDR3 here is CASSRGAGDFSYNEQFF. DNA of the CDR3: TGTGCCAGCAGCCGTGGGGCGGGAGATTTCTCCTACAATGAGCAGTTCTTC.

CDR3 region: CASRSQGEPPYEQYF. DNA for the CDR3: TGTGCCAGTAGATCACAGGGGGAGCCCCCCTACGAGCAGTACTTC. The chain couples TRBV19 to TRBJ2-7; 8 positions match TRBD1. V trimming: 6 bases; J trimming: 2 bases; junction bases outside the gene matches: 9. The CDR3 length is 15 residues. Germline V CDR1 and CDR2: LNHDA, SQIVND (reference sequence).

The chain uses TRBV28 and TRBJ2-7, with 7 bases aligning to TRBD2. This CDR3 spans 13 amino acids. The trim removed 5 bases at V and 3 bases at J, leaving 4 bases unmatched. In germline, CDR1 is MDHEN, CDR2 SYDVKM. The CDR3 DNA reads as TGTGCCAGCAGTCGCGGGAGCGTCTACGAGCAGTACTTC. The encoded protein is CASSRGSVYEQYF.

The V gene is TRBV5-1, the J gene TRBJ1-2, with 7 bases that match TRBD1. V was pared by 0 bases and J by 5 bases, with 7 bases of the junction left unmatched. The CDR3 runs to 15 residues. Germline V CDR1 and CDR2: SGHRS, YFSETQ. The CDR3 here is CASSLVRQGVYGYTF. In DNA form, the CDR3 reads TGCGCCAGCAGCTTGGTCCGACAGGGCGTGTATGGCTACACCTTC.

This clone was seen only once. CDR3 loop: CASSEGGNEQFF. The CDR3 DNA sequence: TGTGCCAGCAGTGAGGGGGGCAATGAGCAGTTCTTC. The chain joins TRBV2 to TRBJ2-1; maybe TRBD2 (6 bases). The CDR3 covers 12 residues. V was cut by 3 bases and J by 6 bases, with 6 bases left in between. In germline, CDR1 is SNHLY, CDR2 FYNNEI.

The J gene is TRBJ1-1, the V gene TRBV10-3, with 7 bases that match TRBD1. The CDR3 is made up of 13 amino acids. Germline values: CDR1 ENHRY, CDR2 SYGVKD. The junction had 6 bases not matched to a gene; V was cut back by 6 bases and J by 5 bases. The CDR3 reads CAIRSTGETEAFF. DNA of the CDR3: TGTGCCATCAGGTCAACAGGGGAGACTGAAGCTTTCTTT.

This clone was detected only once. The rearrangement uses TRBV27 and TRBJ2-5; 7 bases fit TRBD1. Germline V gives CDR1 MNHEY, CDR2 SMNVEV (reference sequence). The CDR3 consists of 14 residues. V shed 5 bases and J 5 bases; nucleotides not matched to a gene: 8. CDR3 nucleotide sequence: TGTGCCAGCAGTCGTAAGGACAGGAGCGAGACCCAGTACTTC. Translated: CASSRKDRSETQYF.

A few counts support this clone. The gene calls are TRBV5-6 and TRBJ1-5; possibly TRBD1 for D (5 bases). The CDR3 spans 16 residues. Per germline, CDR1 SGHDT and CDR2 YYEEEE. Trimming took off 4 bases at V and 2 bases at J, with 16 bases between the two ends. The DNA of the CDR3 is TGTGCCAGCAGCAGATACGGCGAAGGGGGCAATCAGCCCCAGCATTTT. Translated: CASSRYGEGGNQPQHF.

The chain recombines TRBV28 with TRBJ2-1, with 7 bases matching TRBD2. The CDR3 extends over 14 amino acids. Germline CDR1 MDHEN, CDR2 SYDVKM. V dropped 6 bases and J dropped 10; count of bases not matched to a gene: 12. The CDR3 reads CASRSAGPGEEQFF. CDR3 sequence (DNA): TGTGCCAGCAGATCAGCGGGGCCCGGGGAAGAGCAGTTCTTC.

The chain has TRBV28 and TRBJ1-1; D uncertain. The CDR3 spans 14 residues. The V gene's germline CDR1 is MDHEN and CDR2 SYDVKM. Trimming cost V 5 bases and J 7 bases, with 17 bases left between them. In DNA, the CDR3 is TGTGCCAGCAGTCTCTCCGGCACGGAGGTTGAAGCTTTCTTT. Protein product: CASSLSGTEVEAFF.

This clone appeared a few times. The chain is built from TRBV7-8 and TRBJ1-4; D possibly corresponds to TRBD1 (6 bases). Per the germline V gene, CDR1 is SGHVS and CDR2 is FQNEAQ. V lost 1 base, J lost 5 bases, and 11 bases lay in between. This CDR3 spans 15 amino acids. The CDR3 protein is CASSLDDRTNEKLFF. The CDR3 DNA sequence: TGTGCCAGCAGCTTAGATGACAGGACGAATGAAAAACTGTTTTTT.

This rearrangement joins TRBV10-3 to TRBJ1-6; D is unresolved. Trimming removed 10 bases at V and 7 bases at J, with 17 bases between. CDR3 length equals 14 residues. Germline assignment: CDR1 ENHRY and CDR2 SYGVKD. This CDR3 is CATLGLEGNSPLHF. DNA for the CDR3: TGTGCCACGTTAGGGTTGGAGGGCAATTCACCCCTCCACTTT.

The rearrangement uses TRBV4-3 and TRBJ2-1, with 8 bases fitting TRBD2. Trimming at V came to 4 bases and at J to 3 bases, leaving 5 bases not matched to a gene. This CDR3 is 15 amino acids long. From germline, CDR1 is LGHNA and CDR2 YSLEER. The CDR3 here is CASSLGTSIYNEQFF. The CDR3 DNA is TGCGCCAGCAGCCTGGGGACTAGTATCTACAATGAGCAGTTCTTC.

The chain uses TRBV6-5 and TRBJ1-3; possibly TRBD1 for D (5 bases). Germline V gene sequence: CDR1 MNHEY, CDR2 SVGAGI. V gave up 0 bases and J gave up 0 bases, with 9 bases separating them. CDR3 length equals 16 residues. The CDR3: CASSYSGQGSGNTIYF. CDR3 nucleotide sequence: TGTGCCAGCAGTTACTCAGGCCAGGGCTCTGGAAACACCATATATTTT.

The chain employs TRBV5-1 and TRBJ2-1; 7 bases line up with TRBD1. The length of the CDR3 is 15 residues. The germline V gene has CDR1 SGHRS and CDR2 YFSETQ. With 2 bases clipped from V and 6 bases from J, the junction kept 8 bases outside the gene matches. The CDR3: CASSLGDSGPNEQFF. The CDR3 DNA follows: TGCGCCAGCAGCTTAGGGGACAGTGGTCCCAATGAGCAGTTCTTC.

This chain connects TRBV30 to TRBJ1-4; 10 positions agree with TRBD1. The CDR3 has 14 amino acids. Germline CDR1 reads GTSNPN; CDR2 reads SVGIG (reference sequence). Unmatched junction bases numbered 7, after V lost 2 bases and J lost 10 bases. CDR3 sequence: CAWSPTGTGVKLFF. CDR3 bases: TGTGCCTGGAGTCCCACCGGGACAGGGGTAAAACTGTTTTTT.

This chain connects TRBV5-1 to TRBJ1-4, with 7 positions matching TRBD1. The trim removed 4 bases at V and 10 bases at J, leaving 13 bases unmatched. The CDR3 length is 15 residues. The germline V gene encodes CDR1 SGHRS and CDR2 YFSETQ. CDR3 in amino acids: CASSALTGKEGKLFF. Here the CDR3 DNA reads TGCGCCAGCAGCGCCTTGACAGGGAAGGAGGGAAAACTGTTTTTT. Based on the CDR3 plus reference TRBV5-1 and TRBJ1-4, the full variable domain is KAGVTQTPRYLIKTRGQQVTLSCSPISGHRSVSWYQQTPGQGLQFLFEYFSETQRNKGNFPGRFSGRQFSNSRSEMNVSTLELGDSALYLCASSALTGKEGKLFFGSGTQLSVL.

The J gene is TRBJ2-1, the V gene TRBV11-1; D is possibly TRBD2 (6 bases). Germline CDR1 is SGHAT and CDR2 is FQDESV (reference sequence). This CDR3 comprises 13 residues. Trimming cost V 5 bases and J 4 bases, with 9 bases left between them. As DNA, the CDR3 is TGTGCCAGCAGCCAGACTAGTTACAATGAGCAGTTCTTC. Its protein is CASSQTSYNEQFF.

This clone was seen once. The chain recombines TRBV28 with TRBJ2-7; 7 bases are a match to TRBD2. The CDR3 has 16 residues. V dropped 5 bases and J dropped 6; count of bases not matched to a gene: 16. Per germline, CDR1 MDHEN and CDR2 SYDVKM. DNA for the CDR3: TGTGCCAGCAGTCCTCGGACTAGTAGGGGTTATGGCGAGCAGTACTTC. Translated, it gives CASSPRTSRGYGEQYF. Full variable domain (outside the CDR3, taken from reference TRBV28 and TRBJ2-7): DVKVTQSSRYLVKRTGEKVFLECVQDMDHENMFWYRQDPGLGLRLIYFSYDVKMKEKGDIPEGYSVSREKKERFSLILESASTNQTSMYLCASSPRTSRGYGEQYFGPGTRLTVT.

The chain combines TRBV6-1 with TRBJ1-6, with a tentative D call TRBD1 (5 bases). There are 15 residues in the CDR3. The germline V gene encodes CDR1 MNHNS and CDR2 SASEGT. Between the trimmed V and J ends, which lost 2 bases and 5 bases, there was a span of 10 bases. CDR3 coding DNA: TGTGCCAGCAGTGAAACAGGCAAGAATAATTCACCCCTCCACTTT. This translates into CASSETGKNNSPLHF.

This chain connects TRBV4-3 to TRBJ1-3; 7 bases line up with TRBD1. This CDR3 contains 15 residues. Unmatched junction bases numbered 5, after V lost 2 bases and J lost 4 bases. CDR1 is LGHNA, CDR2 YSLEER, per germline. The CDR3 region is CASSQTGVAGNTIYF. DNA for the CDR3: TGCGCCAGCAGCCAAACAGGGGTCGCGGGAAACACCATATATTTT.

The chain uses TRBV9 and TRBJ2-7; D unresolved. V lost 0 bases, J lost 2 bases, and 9 bases lay in between. Germline lookup yields CDR1 SGDLS and CDR2 YYNGEE. The CDR3 is 14 residues long. CDR3 in amino acids: CASSVGRLPYEQYF. CDR3 coding DNA: TGTGCCAGCAGCGTAGGCAGGTTACCCTACGAGCAGTACTTC.

This clone was counted once. The chain couples TRBV27 to TRBJ1-1, with TRBD1 matching 7 bases. The V and J ends lost 5 bases and 0 bases, in that order; junction bases with no gene match: 6. The CDR3 spans 15 residues. Germline assignment: CDR1 MNHEY and CDR2 SMNVEV (reference sequence). CDR3 nucleotides: TGTGCCAGCAGTCCACGGGGACAGTTGAACACTGAAGCTTTCTTT. Translating gives CASSPRGQLNTEAFF.

The chain carries TRBV10-3 and TRBJ2-1; D might be TRBD2 (5 bases). Germline lookup yields CDR1 ENHRY and CDR2 SYGVKD. The V end lost 1 base, the J end lost 2 bases, and 12 bases lay between the germline ends. The CDR3 has 16 amino acids. The CDR3 DNA reads TGTGCCATCAGTGAGTTGGCTAGCCGAACCTACAATGAGCAGTTCTTC. Its protein product is CAISELASRTYNEQFF.

This chain connects TRBV7-9 to TRBJ1-5; tentative D call: TRBD1 (6 bases). V lost 4 bases, J lost 2 bases, and 15 bases lay in between. In germline, CDR1 is SEHNR, CDR2 FQNEAQ (reference sequence). The CDR3 is made up of 16 amino acids. The CDR3 here is CASSYSGGGGNQPQHF. The CDR3 nucleotides are TGTGCCAGCAGCTATAGCGGGGGCGGAGGCAATCAGCCCCAGCATTTT.

This sequence joins TRBV6-2 or TRBV6-3 and TRBJ1-2; TRBD1 matches 8 bases. The CDR3 has 15 amino acids. V lost 2 bases and J lost 4; bases outside the gene matches: 6. Germline values: CDR1 MNHEY, CDR2 SVGEGT. The CDR3 nucleotides read TGTGCCAGCAGTTACGGGGCCACAGGGGGCTATGGCTACACCTTC. It translates to CASSYGATGGYGYTF.

The chain is built from TRBV10-1 and TRBJ2-7, with 9 bases lining up with TRBD1. CDR1 WNHNN and CDR2 SYGVQD come from the germline V gene (reference sequence). This CDR3 is built from 14 residues. The V and J ends lost 6 bases and 7 bases, in that order; junction bases with no gene match: 10. The CDR3 is CASRAQGQGMEQYF. Here the CDR3 DNA reads TGCGCCAGCAGAGCCCAGGGACAGGGTATGGAGCAGTACTTC.